Each of the 17 T cell receptor beta chains below was sequenced from the same sample in a study of control samples from healthy donors and cancer patients. Only in-frame clones appear in the TCRdb table, and some are missing; sequencing was by immunoSEQ multiplex PCR. This table has about 130,000 clones, about 93% appearing once. The specimen was PBMCs. The receptors were gathered from a man in his fifties with head and neck cancer.

V usage is TRBV12-3 or TRBV12-4 and J usage is TRBJ2-3; 8 bases line up with TRBD2. The CDR3 is 13 residues long. The trim removed 3 bases at V and 6 bases at J, leaving 2 bases unmatched. The CDR3 region is CASSFGGGDTQYF. The CDR3 DNA is TGTGCCAGCAGTTTCGGCGGGGGGGATACGCAGTATTTT.

This chain connects TRBV9 to TRBJ1-3; the match to TRBD1 covers 7 bases. CDR1 and CDR2 from the germline V gene are SGDLS and YYNGEE. V gave up 3 bases and J gave up 2 bases; unmatched junction bases: 2. The CDR3 is 14 residues long. The CDR3 DNA sequence: TGTGCCAGCAGCGCAGGGGGAACTGGAAACACCATATATTTT. It yields the protein CASSAGGTGNTIYF.

To note about this clone: Compared with germline, one end of the junction differs, possibly owing to a read error. J is TRBJ2-4 and V is TRBV14; 12 nucleotides line up with TRBD2. Germline V gene lookup returns CDR1 SGHDN and CDR2 FVKESK. CDR3 length: 13 amino acids. The CDR3 nucleotides are TGTGCCAGCAGCCAAGTTCTAGCGGGGGGGCTCCACTTC. Its protein product is CASSQVLAGGLHF.

V and J are TRBV27 and TRBJ2-7, with D possibly TRBD2 on 6 matching bases. Between the trimmed V and J ends, which lost 3 bases and 4 bases, there was a span of 13 bases. The CDR3 covers 14 residues. Germline assignment: CDR1 MNHEY and CDR2 SMNVEV (reference sequence). The CDR3 is CASSFAGSGYEQYF. The CDR3 coding sequence is TGTGCCAGCAGTTTCGCGGGATCCGGGTACGAGCAGTACTTC.

The table lists this clone with a count of one. The chain employs TRBV9 and TRBJ1-4; unclear D gene. From germline, CDR1 is SGDLS and CDR2 YYNGEE. CDR3 length: 13 amino acids. The germline V and J ends were trimmed by 3 bases and 4 bases, with 7 bases remaining between them. The CDR3 is CASSDGLNEKLFF. CDR3 bases: TGTGCCAGCAGCGACGGACTTAATGAAAAACTGTTTTTT.

V usage is TRBV5-4 and J usage is TRBJ2-2; 10 bases map to TRBD1. Germline lookup yields CDR1 SGHNT and CDR2 YYREEE (reference sequence). V lost 4 bases to trimming and J lost 4 bases; unmatched junction nucleotides: 7. The CDR3 extends over 16 amino acids. The CDR3 nucleotides are TGTGCCAGCAGCACACGGGACAGGGGAGCCACCGGGGAGCTGTTTTTT. Translated, it gives CASSTRDRGATGELFF. Full variable domain (outside the CDR3, taken from reference TRBV5-4 and TRBJ2-2): ETGVTQSPTHLIKTRGQQVTLRCSSQSGHNTVSWYQQALGQGPQFIFQYYREEENGRGNFPPRFSGLQFPNYSSELNVNALELDDSALYLCASSTRDRGATGELFFGEGSRLTVL.

The V gene is TRBV10-3, the J gene TRBJ1-4; no firm D call. Per the germline V gene, CDR1 is ENHRY and CDR2 is SYGVKD. V lost 4 bases, J lost 0 bases, and 15 bases lay in between. This CDR3 has 17 amino acids. Here the CDR3 DNA reads TGTGCCATCAGTGTTACGAACACCTCGGCAACTAATGAAAAACTGTTTTTT. It is translated as CAISVTNTSATNEKLFF.

The chain has TRBV3-1 (or the pseudogene TRBV3-2) and TRBJ2-7; D is uncertain. The germline CDR1 and CDR2 sequences are LGHDT and YNNKEL (reference sequence). The CDR3 contains 14 residues. V was pared by 4 bases and J by 7 bases, with 17 bases between. The CDR3 nucleotides are TGTGCCAGCAGCCCCCAAGCCCCTCGGACGGAGCAGTACTTC. Translating it yields CASSPQAPRTEQYF.

This sequence joins TRBV4-2 and TRBJ2-3; D call uncertain. V was shortened by 0 bases and J by 4 bases, with 14 bases between the two germline ends. Germline CDR1 and CDR2: LGHNA and YNFKEQ. The CDR3 contains 16 residues. In nucleotides, the CDR3 is TGTGCCAGCAGCCAAGAAGTCCTAACTCTCCCAGATACGCAGTATTTT. Translating gives CASSQEVLTLPDTQYF.

The CDR3 here is CASSWSGGSSEQYF. The DNA of the CDR3 is TGCGCCAGCAGCTGGTCGGGAGGGTCCTCAGAGCAGTACTTC. The chain carries TRBV5-1 and TRBJ2-7; TRBD2 matches at 8 bases. Germline CDR1 reads SGHRS; CDR2 reads YFSETQ. Trimming at V came to 3 bases and at J to 7 bases, leaving 9 bases not matched to a gene. This CDR3 has 14 amino acids.

The rearrangement links TRBV2 to TRBJ1-1; D is undetermined. Trimming took 6 bases from V and 1 from J, leaving 12 bases between them. CDR1 SNHLY and CDR2 FYNNEI come from the germline V gene. This CDR3 has 14 residues. As DNA, the CDR3 is TGTGCCAGCAGCGTCGCTTGGCAGAACACTGAAGCTTTCTTT. This codes for CASSVAWQNTEAFF.

This clone ranks as medium-sized. The chain recombines TRBV3-1 (or the pseudogene TRBV3-2) with TRBJ2-1; TRBD2 aligns across 10 bases. Germline V gene sequence: CDR1 LGHDT, CDR2 YNNKEL (reference sequence). With 4 bases clipped from V and 0 bases from J, the junction kept 0 bases outside the gene matches. The CDR3 is made up of 15 amino acids. The CDR3, as DNA: TGTGCCAGCAGCCGACTAGCGGGCTCCTACAATGAGCAGTTCTTC. The encoded protein is CASSRLAGSYNEQFF.

The V and J genes are TRBV4-2 and TRBJ2-1, with TRBD2 identical over 9 bases. Germline V gives CDR1 LGHNA, CDR2 YNFKEQ. The CDR3 extends over 19 amino acids. V gave up 0 bases and J gave up 0 bases; unmatched junction bases: 9. CDR3 loop: CASSQDPAGGRSSYNEQFF. The CDR3 region has the DNA TGTGCCAGCAGCCAAGACCCAGCGGGGGGCCGAAGCTCCTACAATGAGCAGTTCTTC.

The CDR3 DNA sequence: TGTGCCAGCAGTTTAAGAGTGAATGAGCAGTTCTTC. Its protein product is CASSLRVNEQFF. V is TRBV12-3 or TRBV12-4 and J is TRBJ2-1; no reliable D call. The CDR3 is 12 amino acids. V shed 2 bases and J shed 7 bases, with 6 bases lying between them.

This chain connects TRBV5-1 to TRBJ2-7; D is ambiguous. The ends were cut back, 4 bases at V and 3 bases at J, with 14 bases in the middle. Germline CDR1 and CDR2: SGHRS and YFSETQ. The CDR3 extends over 14 amino acids. The chain's CDR3 is CASSPRTSHYEQYF. CDR3 in DNA: TGCGCCAGCAGCCCCCGGACCTCCCACTACGAGCAGTACTTC.

The chain combines TRBV5-1 with TRBJ2-1, with D tentatively TRBD1 (6 bases). Trimming removed 2 bases from V and 6 bases from J, with 9 bases in between. There are 13 residues in the CDR3. The V gene's germline CDR1 is SGHRS and CDR2 YFSETQ. The CDR3 sequence: CASSFAGANEQFF. Written as DNA, the CDR3 is TGCGCCAGCAGCTTTGCAGGGGCCAATGAGCAGTTCTTC. The full variable domain, rest sourced from reference TRBV5-1 and TRBJ2-1, is KAGVTQTPRYLIKTRGQQVTLSCSPISGHRSVSWYQQTPGQGLQFLFEYFSETQRNKGNFPGRFSGRQFSNSRSEMNVSTLELGDSALYLCASSFAGANEQFFGPGTRLTVL.

V gene TRBV12-3 or TRBV12-4 combines with J gene TRBJ1-1; D is uncertain. CDR3 length: 13 residues. V lost 5 bases and J 1 base, leaving 8 bases between the germline ends. CDR3 DNA: TGTGCCAGCAGTCACGAGGGGAACACTGAAGCTTTCTTT. Its protein is CASSHEGNTEAFF.